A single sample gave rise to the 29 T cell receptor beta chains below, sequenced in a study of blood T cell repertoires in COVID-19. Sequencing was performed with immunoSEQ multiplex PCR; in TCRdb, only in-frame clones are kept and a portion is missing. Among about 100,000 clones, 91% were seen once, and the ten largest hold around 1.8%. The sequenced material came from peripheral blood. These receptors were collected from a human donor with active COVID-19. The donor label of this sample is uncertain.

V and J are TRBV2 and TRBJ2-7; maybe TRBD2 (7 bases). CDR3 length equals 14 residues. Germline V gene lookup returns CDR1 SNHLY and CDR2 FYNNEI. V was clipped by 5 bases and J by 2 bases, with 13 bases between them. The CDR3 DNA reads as TGTGCCAGCAGTCCCCGGGGGGCGGCCTACGAGCAGTACTTC. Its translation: CASSPRGAAYEQYF.

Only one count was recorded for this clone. The CDR3 DNA sequence: TGTGCCAGCGGGGGGGCGAGCACCGGGGAGCTGTTTTTT. Its protein is CASGGASTGELFF. The genes are TRBV27 and TRBJ2-2; D is possibly TRBD2 (7 bases). V gave up 8 bases and J gave up 4 bases, with 11 bases separating them. The CDR3 has 13 amino acids. The germline V gene encodes CDR1 MNHEY and CDR2 SMNVEV (reference sequence).

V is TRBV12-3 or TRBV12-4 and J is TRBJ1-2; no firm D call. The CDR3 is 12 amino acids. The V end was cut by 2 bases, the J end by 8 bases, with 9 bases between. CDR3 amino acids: CASSLSASGYTF. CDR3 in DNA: TGTGCCAGCAGTTTATCGGCTAGCGGCTACACCTTC.

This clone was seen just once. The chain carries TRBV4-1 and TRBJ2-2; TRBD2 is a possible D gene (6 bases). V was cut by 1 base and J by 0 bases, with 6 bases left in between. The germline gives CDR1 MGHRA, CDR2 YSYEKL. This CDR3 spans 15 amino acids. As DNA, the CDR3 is TGCGCCAGCAGCCAAGGGGACTCGAACACCGGGGAGCTGTTTTTT. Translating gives CASSQGDSNTGELFF.

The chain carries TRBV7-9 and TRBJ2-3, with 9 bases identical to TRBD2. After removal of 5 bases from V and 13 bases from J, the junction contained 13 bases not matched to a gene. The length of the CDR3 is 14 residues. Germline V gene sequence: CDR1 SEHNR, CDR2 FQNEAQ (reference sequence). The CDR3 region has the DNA TGTGCCAGCAGCCCCGGGACTAGCCCTAAGCCGGAGTATTTT. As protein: CASSPGTSPKPEYF. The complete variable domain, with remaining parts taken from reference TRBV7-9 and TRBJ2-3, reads DTGVSQNPRHKITKRGQNVTFRCDPISEHNRLYWYRQTLGQGPEFLTYFQNEAQLEKSRLLSDRFSAERPKGSFSTLEIQRTEQGDSAMYLCASSPGTSPKPEYFGPGTRLTVL.

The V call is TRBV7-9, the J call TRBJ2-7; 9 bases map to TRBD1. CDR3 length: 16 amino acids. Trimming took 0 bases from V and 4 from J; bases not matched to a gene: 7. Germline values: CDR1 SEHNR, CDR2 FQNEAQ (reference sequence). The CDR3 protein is CASSLALGTGLYEQYF. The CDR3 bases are TGTGCCAGCAGCTTAGCGCTAGGGACAGGGTTGTACGAGCAGTACTTC.

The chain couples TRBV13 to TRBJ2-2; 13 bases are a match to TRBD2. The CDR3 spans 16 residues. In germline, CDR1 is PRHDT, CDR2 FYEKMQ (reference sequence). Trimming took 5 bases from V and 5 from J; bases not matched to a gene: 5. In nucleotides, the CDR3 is TGTGCCAGCAGCGAGGGACTAGCGGGGCTGACCGGGGAGCTGTTTTTT. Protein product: CASSEGLAGLTGELFF.

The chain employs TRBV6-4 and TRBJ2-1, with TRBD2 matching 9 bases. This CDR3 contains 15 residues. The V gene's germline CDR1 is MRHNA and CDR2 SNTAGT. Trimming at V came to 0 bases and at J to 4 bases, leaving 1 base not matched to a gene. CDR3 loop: CASSDSLAGYNEQFF. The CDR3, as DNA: TGTGCCAGCAGTGACTCCCTAGCGGGGTACAATGAGCAGTTCTTC.

The DNA of the CDR3 is TGTGCCAGCAGTTGGGGGAGGGGGGTTAAGGAAAAACTGTTTTTT. Translating it yields CASSWGRGVKEKLFF. The rearrangement joins TRBV27 to TRBJ1-4; D may be TRBD1 (6 bases). This CDR3 contains 15 residues. Germline V CDR1 and CDR2: MNHEY, SMNVEV (reference sequence). Trimming left V 4 bases short and J 8 bases short, with 17 bases between.

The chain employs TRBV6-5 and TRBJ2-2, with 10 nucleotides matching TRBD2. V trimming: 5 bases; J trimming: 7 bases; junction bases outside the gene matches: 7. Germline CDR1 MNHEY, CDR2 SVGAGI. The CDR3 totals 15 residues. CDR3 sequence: CASSQTSGAGGELFF. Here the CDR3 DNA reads TGTGCCAGCAGTCAAACTAGCGGGGCTGGCGGGGAGCTGTTTTTT.

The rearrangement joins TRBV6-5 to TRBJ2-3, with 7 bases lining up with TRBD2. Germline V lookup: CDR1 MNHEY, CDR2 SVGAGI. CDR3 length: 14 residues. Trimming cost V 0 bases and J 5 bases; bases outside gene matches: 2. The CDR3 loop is CASSYSRGGDTQYF. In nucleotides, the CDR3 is TGTGCCAGCAGTTACTCTCGCGGGGGAGATACGCAGTATTTT.

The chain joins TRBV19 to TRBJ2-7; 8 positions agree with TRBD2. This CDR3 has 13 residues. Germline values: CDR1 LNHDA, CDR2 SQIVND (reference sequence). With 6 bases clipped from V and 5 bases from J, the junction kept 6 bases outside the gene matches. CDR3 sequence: CASSNGRGHEQYF. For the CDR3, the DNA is TGTGCCAGTAGCAACGGGAGGGGCCACGAGCAGTACTTC.

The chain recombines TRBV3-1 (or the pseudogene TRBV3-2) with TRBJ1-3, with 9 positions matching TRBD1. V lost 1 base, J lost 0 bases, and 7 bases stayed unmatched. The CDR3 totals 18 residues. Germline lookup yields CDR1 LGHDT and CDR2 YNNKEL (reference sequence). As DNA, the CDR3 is TGTGCCAGCAGCCAAGTACCGACAGGGGGAGGCTCTGGAAACACCATATATTTT. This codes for CASSQVPTGGGSGNTIYF.

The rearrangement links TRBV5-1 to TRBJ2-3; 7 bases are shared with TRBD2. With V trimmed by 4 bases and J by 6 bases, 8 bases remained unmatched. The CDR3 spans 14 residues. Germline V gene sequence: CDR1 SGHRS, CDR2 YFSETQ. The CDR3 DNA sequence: TGCGCCAGCAGCACAGGACTAGTTGCGGATACGCAGTATTTT. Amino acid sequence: CASSTGLVADTQYF.

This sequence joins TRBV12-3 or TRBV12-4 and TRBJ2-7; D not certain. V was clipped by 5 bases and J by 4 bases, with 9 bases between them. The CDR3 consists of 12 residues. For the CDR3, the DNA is TGTGCCAGCAGTCAGATAAGTTACGAGCAGTACTTC. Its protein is CASSQISYEQYF.

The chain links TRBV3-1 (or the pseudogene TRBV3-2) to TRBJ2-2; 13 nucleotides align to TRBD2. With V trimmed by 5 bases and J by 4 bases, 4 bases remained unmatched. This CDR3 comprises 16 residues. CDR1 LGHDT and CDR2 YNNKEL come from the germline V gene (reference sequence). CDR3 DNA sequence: TGTGCCAGCAGCAGTAGACTAGCGGGGGGCACCGGGGAGCTGTTTTTT. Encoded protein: CASSSRLAGGTGELFF.

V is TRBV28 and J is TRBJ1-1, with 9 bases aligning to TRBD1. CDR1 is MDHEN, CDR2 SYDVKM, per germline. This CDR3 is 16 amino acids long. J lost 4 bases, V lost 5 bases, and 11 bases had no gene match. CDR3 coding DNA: TGTGCCAGCAGTCCTCGACAGGGGGGGAGGGGCACTGAAGCTTTCTTT. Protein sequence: CASSPRQGGRGTEAFF. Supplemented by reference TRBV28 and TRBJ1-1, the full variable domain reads DVKVTQSSRYLVKRTGEKVFLECVQDMDHENMFWYRQDPGLGLRLIYFSYDVKMKEKGDIPEGYSVSREKKERFSLILESASTNQTSMYLCASSPRQGGRGTEAFFGQGTRLTVV.

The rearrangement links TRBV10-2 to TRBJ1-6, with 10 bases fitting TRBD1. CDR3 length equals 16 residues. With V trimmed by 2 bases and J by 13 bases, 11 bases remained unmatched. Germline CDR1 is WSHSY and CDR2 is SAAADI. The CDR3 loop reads CASSEGRRQGALPLHF. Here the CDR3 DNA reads TGCGCCAGCAGTGAGGGCCGGCGACAGGGGGCCCTCCCCCTCCACTTT.

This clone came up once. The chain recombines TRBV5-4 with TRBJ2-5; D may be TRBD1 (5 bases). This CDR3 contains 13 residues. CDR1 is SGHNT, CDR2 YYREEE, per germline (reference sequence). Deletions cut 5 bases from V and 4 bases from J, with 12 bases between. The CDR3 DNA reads TGTGCCAGCAGTAAGGGGCCCTTAGAGACCCAGTACTTC. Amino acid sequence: CASSKGPLETQYF.

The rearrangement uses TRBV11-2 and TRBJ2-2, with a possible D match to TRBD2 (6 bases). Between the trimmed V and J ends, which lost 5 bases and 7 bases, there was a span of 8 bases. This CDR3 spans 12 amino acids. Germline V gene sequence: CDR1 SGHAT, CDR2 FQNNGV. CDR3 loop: CASSPTSGELFF. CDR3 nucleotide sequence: TGTGCCAGCAGCCCGACTAGCGGGGAGCTGTTTTTT. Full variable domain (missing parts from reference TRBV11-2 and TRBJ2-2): EAGVAQSPRYKIIEKRQSVAFWCNPISGHATLYWYQQILGQGPKLLIQFQNNGVVDDSQLPKDRFSAERLKGVDSTLKIQPAKLEDSAVYLCASSPTSGELFFGEGSRLTVL.

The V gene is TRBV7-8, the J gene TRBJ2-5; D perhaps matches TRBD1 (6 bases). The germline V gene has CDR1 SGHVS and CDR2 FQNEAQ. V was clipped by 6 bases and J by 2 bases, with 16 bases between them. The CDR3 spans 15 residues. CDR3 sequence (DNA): TGTGCCAGCAGTGCAATGGGGGCTAGACAAGAGACCCAGTACTTC. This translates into CASSAMGARQETQYF.

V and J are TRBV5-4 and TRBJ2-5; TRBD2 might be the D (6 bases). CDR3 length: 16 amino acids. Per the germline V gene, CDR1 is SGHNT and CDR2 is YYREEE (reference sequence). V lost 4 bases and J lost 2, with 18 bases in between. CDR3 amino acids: CASSPGGGERQETQYF. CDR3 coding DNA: TGTGCCAGCAGCCCGGGTGGCGGGGAGCGGCAAGAGACCCAGTACTTC.

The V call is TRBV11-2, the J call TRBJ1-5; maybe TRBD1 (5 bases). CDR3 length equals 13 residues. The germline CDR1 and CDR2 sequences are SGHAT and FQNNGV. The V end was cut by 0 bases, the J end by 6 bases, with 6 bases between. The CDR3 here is CASSLEGVQPQHF. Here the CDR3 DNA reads TGTGCCAGCAGCTTAGAAGGGGTTCAGCCCCAGCATTTT.

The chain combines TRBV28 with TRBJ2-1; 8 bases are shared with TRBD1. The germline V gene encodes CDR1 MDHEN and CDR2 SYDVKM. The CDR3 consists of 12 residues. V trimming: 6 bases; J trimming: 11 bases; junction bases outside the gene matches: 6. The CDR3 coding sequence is TGTGCCAGCAGCTCCCAGGGGGCGAAGCAGTTCTTC. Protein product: CASSSQGAKQFF.

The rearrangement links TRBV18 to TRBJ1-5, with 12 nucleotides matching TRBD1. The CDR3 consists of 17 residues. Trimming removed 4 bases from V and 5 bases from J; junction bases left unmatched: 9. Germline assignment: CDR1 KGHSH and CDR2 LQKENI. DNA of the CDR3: TGTGCCAGCTCACTCCTGCCCGGGACAGGGGGCGATCAGCCCCAGCATTTT. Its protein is CASSLLPGTGGDQPQHF.

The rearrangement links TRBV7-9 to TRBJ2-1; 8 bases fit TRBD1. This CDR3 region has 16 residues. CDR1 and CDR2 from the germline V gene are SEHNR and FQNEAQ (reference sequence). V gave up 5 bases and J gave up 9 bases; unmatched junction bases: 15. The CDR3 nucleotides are TGTGCCAGCAGCCGCGTTGCCGGACAGGGTAAGGGTGAGCAGTTCTTC. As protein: CASSRVAGQGKGEQFF. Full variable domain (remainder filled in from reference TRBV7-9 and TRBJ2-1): DTGVSQNPRHKITKRGQNVTFRCDPISEHNRLYWYRQTLGQGPEFLTYFQNEAQLEKSRLLSDRFSAERPKGSFSTLEIQRTEQGDSAMYLCASSRVAGQGKGEQFFGPGTRLTVL.

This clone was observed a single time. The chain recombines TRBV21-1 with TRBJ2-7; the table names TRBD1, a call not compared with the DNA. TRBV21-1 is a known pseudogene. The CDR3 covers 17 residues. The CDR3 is CASTKIQGPQFYGEQYF. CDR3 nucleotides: TGTGCCAGCACAAAGATTCAGGGGCCCCAATTCTACGGCGAGCAGTACTTC.

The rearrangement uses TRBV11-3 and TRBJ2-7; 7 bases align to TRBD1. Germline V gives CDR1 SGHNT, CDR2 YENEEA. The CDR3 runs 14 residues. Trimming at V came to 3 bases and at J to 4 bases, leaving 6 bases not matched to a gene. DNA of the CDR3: TGTGCCAGCAGCTTGACAGGGAACGATTACGAGCAGTACTTC. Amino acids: CASSLTGNDYEQYF.

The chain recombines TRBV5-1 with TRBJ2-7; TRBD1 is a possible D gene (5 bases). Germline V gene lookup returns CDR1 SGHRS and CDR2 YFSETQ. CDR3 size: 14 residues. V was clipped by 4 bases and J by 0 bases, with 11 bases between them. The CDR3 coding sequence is TGCGCCAGCAGCGTCGGACACCTCTCCTACGAGCAGTACTTC. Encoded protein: CASSVGHLSYEQYF.